What follows describes a single T cell receptor (beta chain). Its antigen is not identified. This sample was included in a study of cytomegalovirus exposure and HLA in healthy donors. Study-level points and caveats: The authors later found HLA-associated TCR beta chains more clonally expanded than equally common others. Later work found that TCR association rates differed between HLA loci; DRB1 had the most and HLA-C the fewest. Listed as cytomegalovirus-associated were over 150 TCR beta chains. Prediction of most subjects' HLA-A and HLA-B alleles by TCR beta sequences was reportedly accurate.

The PCR made use of 60 Vbeta and 13 Jbeta primers. The repertoire was sequenced with immunoSEQ multiplex PCR; TCRdb's copy has only in-frame clones and lacks some. The table records about 110,000 clones, about 86% of them present only once. Germline V gene data show CDR1 as SGHNT and CDR2 as YYREEE (reference sequence). This CDR3 has 14 residues. J gave up 3 bases and V 2 bases, and 1 base lay outside the gene matches. This clonotype was sampled from a woman in her 30s in good health and CMV-seronegative. V usage is TRBV5-4 and J usage is TRBJ1-4, with 7 bases matching TRBD1. Specimen: PBMCs. CDR3 amino acids: CASSFDRANEKLFF. The DNA of the CDR3 is TGTGCCAGCAGCTTTGACAGGGCTAATGAAAAACTGTTTTTT.